The 4 T cell receptor beta chains below come from one sample, sequenced in a study of blood T cell repertoires in COVID-19. Using immunoSEQ multiplex PCR, the repertoire was profiled, and TCRdb retains in-frame clones only, with some absent. This table holds 55,000 to 75,000 clones, about 86% found once. The sequenced material came from peripheral blood. The receptors derive from a man aged 65-85 years with acute or convalescent COVID-19.

This clone has only a few counts. This chain connects TRBV18 to TRBJ1-2, with a weak D call TRBD1 (6 bases). CDR1 and CDR2 from the germline V gene are KGHSH and LQKENI. CDR3 length equals 16 residues. V was pared by 4 bases and J by 6 bases, with 21 bases between. Here the CDR3 reads CASSLYSAGDGDGYTF. The CDR3 DNA follows: TGTGCCAGCTCACTTTATTCGGCAGGGGATGGAGATGGCTACACCTTC. The variable domain in full, with the rest retrieved from reference TRBV18 and TRBJ1-2, is NAGVMQNPRHLVRRRGQEARLRCSPMKGHSHVYWYRQLPEEGLKFMVYLQKENIIDESGMPKERFSAEFPKEGPSILRIQQVVRGDSAAYFCASSLYSAGDGDGYTFGSGTRLTVV.

V and J are TRBV5-1 and TRBJ2-1; 7 positions match TRBD1. The junction had 8 bases not matched to a gene; V was cut back by 7 bases and J by 4 bases. CDR1 and CDR2 from the germline V gene are SGHRS and YFSETQ. The CDR3 length is 14 residues. The CDR3 loop reads CASGEQGWYNEQFF. The CDR3 coding sequence is TGCGCCAGCGGGGAACAGGGGTGGTACAATGAGCAGTTCTTC.

J is TRBJ2-7 and V is TRBV27; 7 bases align to TRBD2. This CDR3 is built from 14 residues. Looked up from germline, CDR1 is MNHEY and CDR2 is SMNVEV (reference sequence). V was clipped by 5 bases and J by 5 bases; unmatched bases: 9. The CDR3: CASSPWGGGNEQYF. CDR3 sequence (DNA): TGTGCCAGCAGTCCCTGGGGGGGAGGAAACGAGCAGTACTTC.

The chain uses TRBV5-4 and TRBJ1-1, with no clear D. CDR3 length: 14 amino acids. Germline CDR1 SGHNT, CDR2 YYREEE (reference sequence). Between the trimmed V and J ends, which lost 4 bases and 3 bases, there was a span of 13 bases. The CDR3 region has the DNA TGTGCCAGCAGCGACCGGAGAGAATACACTGAAGCTTTCTTT. It translates to CASSDRREYTEAFF.